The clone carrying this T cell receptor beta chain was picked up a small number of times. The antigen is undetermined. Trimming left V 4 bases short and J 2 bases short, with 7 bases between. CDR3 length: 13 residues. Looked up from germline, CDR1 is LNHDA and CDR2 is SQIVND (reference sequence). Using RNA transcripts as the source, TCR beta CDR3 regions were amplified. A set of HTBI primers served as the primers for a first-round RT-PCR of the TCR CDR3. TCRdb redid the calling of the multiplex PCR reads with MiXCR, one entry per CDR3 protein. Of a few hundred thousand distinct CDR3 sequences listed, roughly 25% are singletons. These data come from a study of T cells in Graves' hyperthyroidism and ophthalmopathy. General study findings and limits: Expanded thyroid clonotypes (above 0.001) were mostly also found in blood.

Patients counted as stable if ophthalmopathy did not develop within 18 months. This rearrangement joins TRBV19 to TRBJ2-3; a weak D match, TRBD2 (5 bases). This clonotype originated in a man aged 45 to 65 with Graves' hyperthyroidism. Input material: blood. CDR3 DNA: TGTGCCAGTAGTAACCGGGACACAGATACGCAGTATTTT. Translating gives CASSNRDTDTQYF.